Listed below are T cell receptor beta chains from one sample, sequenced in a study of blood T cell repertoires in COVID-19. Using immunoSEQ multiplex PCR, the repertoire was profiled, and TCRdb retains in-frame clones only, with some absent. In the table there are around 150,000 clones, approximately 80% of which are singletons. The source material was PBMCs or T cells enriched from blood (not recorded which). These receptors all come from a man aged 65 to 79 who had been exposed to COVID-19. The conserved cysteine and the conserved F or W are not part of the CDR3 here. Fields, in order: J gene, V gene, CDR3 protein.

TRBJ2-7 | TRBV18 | ASSLGTSGSKSYEQY
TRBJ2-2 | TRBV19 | ASSIGTSGIGELF
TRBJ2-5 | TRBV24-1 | ATQGTSGRGYQTQY
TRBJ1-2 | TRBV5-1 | ASSPGSGRVGNGYT
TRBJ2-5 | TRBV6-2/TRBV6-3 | ASSYSYMETQY
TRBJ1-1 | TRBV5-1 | ASSLTGWNTEAF
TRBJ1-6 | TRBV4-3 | ASSLDGNSPLH
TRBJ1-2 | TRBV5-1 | ASSLGQGDYGYT
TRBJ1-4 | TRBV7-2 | ASSLEPPSTREKLF
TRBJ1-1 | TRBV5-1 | ASSLDGPGHMNTEAF
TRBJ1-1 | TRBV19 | ASSIGQGGKNTEAF
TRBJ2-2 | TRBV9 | ASSAHRVNTGELF
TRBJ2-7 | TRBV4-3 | ASSQGNSGASYEQY
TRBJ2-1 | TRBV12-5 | ASAASGGYNEQF
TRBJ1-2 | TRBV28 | ASSPTERYGYT
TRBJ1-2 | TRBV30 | AWSVAGGGTYGYT
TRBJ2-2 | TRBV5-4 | ASSLVAGVPGELF
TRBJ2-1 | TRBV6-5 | ASVLANYNEQF
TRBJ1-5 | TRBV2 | ASRGHPNQPQH
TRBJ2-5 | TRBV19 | ASSPGPPTSGRETQY
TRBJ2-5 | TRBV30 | AWRKGGEGTQY
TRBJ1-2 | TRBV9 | ASSKRTGPNYGYT
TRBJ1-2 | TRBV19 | ASSISGTGGSRGYT
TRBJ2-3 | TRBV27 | ASSLNAILSTDTQY
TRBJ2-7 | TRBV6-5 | ASSYSGSGNEQY
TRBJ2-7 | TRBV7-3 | ASSPLWGGLPYEQY
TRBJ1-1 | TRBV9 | ASTRGIATEAF
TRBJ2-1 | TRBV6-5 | ASRGPTSGVEQF
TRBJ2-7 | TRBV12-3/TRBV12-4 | ASSSGTDFEQY
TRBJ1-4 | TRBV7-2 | ASSFRGGGTGGEKLF
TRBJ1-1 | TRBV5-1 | ASSLGTGSGNTEAF
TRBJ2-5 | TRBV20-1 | SVTGWETQY
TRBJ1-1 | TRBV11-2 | ASSPLRGGNTEAF
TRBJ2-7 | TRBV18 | ASSPKSGGSDEQY
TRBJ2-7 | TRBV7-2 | ASSSSGLAGGPGEQY
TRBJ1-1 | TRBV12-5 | ASGGTDTEAF
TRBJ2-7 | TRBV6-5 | ASSGTGLSYEQY
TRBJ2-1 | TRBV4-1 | ASSPPRLAANEQF
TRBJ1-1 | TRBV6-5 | ASRTGAVTEAF
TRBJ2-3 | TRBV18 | ASSRRGERTGRTDTQY
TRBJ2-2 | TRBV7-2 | ASSLEGGVTTGELF
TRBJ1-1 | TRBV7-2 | ASSNPTGKNTEAF
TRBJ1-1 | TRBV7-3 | ASSLSRDTEAF
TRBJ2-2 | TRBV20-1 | SASSTGEAGELF
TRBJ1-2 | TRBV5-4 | ASSLRDNYGYT